Listed below are T cell receptor beta chains from one sample, sequenced in a study of human T cells and chemical hapten exposure. Via MiXCR, TCRdb re-called the RACE reads, giving one row per CDR3 protein. The sample has about 70,000 distinct CDR3 sequences, around 7.9% seen once; the top ten hold around 3%. The specimen comprised whole blood, sampled in connection with sensitization to the hapten diphenylcyclopropenone (DPC). The receptors stem from a woman in her forties or fifties with alopecia areata. Some clones in this sample may be carry-over from other donors' samples. CDR3s include the opening cysteine and the closing phenylalanine or tryptophan. The D gene is left open where the match is weak. Part of the rows lack a size; the others show once, few, many or a class for expanded clones.

d_call j_call clone_size v_call cdr3_nt cdr3_aa
. TRBJ1-1 . TRBV5-1 TGCGCCAGCAGCCTACAGGGAAACACTGAAGCTTTCTTT CASSLQGNTEAFF
TRBD1 TRBJ2-1 . TRBV7-2 TGTGCCAGCAGTACAGGGGGGTACAATGAGCAGTTCTTC CASSTGGYNEQFF
TRBD2 TRBJ2-7 many TRBV5-6 TGTGCCAGCAGCCTCATGACTAGCGGGAGTGGTGAGCAGTACTTC CASSLMTSGSGEQYF
. TRBJ2-3 few TRBV6-2/TRBV6-3 TGTGCCAGCCGTGTGTGGAGGGCTGGCACAGATACGCAGTATTTT CASRVWRAGTDTQYF
TRBD2 TRBJ2-5 . TRBV5-1 TGCGCCAGCAGCGCAACCGGGACTAGCTCCCAAGAGACCCAGTACTTC CASSATGTSSQETQYF
TRBD1 TRBJ1-5 few TRBV5-1 TGCGCCAGCAGCTTCCACAGGGGGAGCAGCAATCAGCCCCAGCATTTT CASSFHRGSSNQPQHF
. TRBJ2-1 few TRBV29-1 TGCAGCGTTGGAGGGCGGGGTGAGCAGTTCTTC CSVGGRGEQFF
. TRBJ2-6 few TRBV9 TGTGCCAGCAGCGTCTCCTCTGGGGCCAACGTCCTGACTTTC CASSVSSGANVLTF
. TRBJ2-3 . TRBV9 TGTGCCAGCAGCGCCCCAGGGGGCACAGATACGCAGTATTTT CASSAPGGTDTQYF
TRBD1 TRBJ1-6 . TRBV5-4 TGTGCCAGCAGCCTTGGAGGACAGGGGAGTCATTCACCCCTCCACTTT CASSLGGQGSHSPLHF
TRBD1 TRBJ1-2 many TRBV20-1 TGCAGTGCTGATGACAGGGGGCCCACCTATGGCTACACCTTC CSADDRGPTYGYTF
. TRBJ2-3 few TRBV6-5 TGTGCCAGCAGTTCCCCCTCCGTAGCAGATACGCAGTATTTT CASSSPSVADTQYF
. TRBJ2-2 few TRBV11-2 TGTGCCAGCAGCTCTACAGGGTGGGGCACCGGGGAGCTGTTTTTT CASSSTGWGTGELFF
. TRBJ1-1 . TRBV12-3/TRBV12-4 TGTGCCAGCTCCTTACAGGTAGCGGGCACTGAAGCTTTCTTT CASSLQVAGTEAFF
. TRBJ1-1 many TRBV5-1 TGCGCCAGCAGCTTTACAAGGAACACTGAAGCTTTCTTT CASSFTRNTEAFF
TRBD2 TRBJ2-3 many TRBV20-1 TGCAGTGCCCACCTCCGACTAGCGGGAGAAGGAGATACGCAGTATTTT CSAHLRLAGEGDTQYF
TRBD1 TRBJ1-2 many TRBV20-1 TGCAGTGCTCAGACAGGGCTTGGTGGCTACACCTTC CSAQTGLGGYTF
. TRBJ1-2 . TRBV12-3/TRBV12-4 TGTGCCAGCAGTCCCGAGGGGGTACCCACCTTC CASSPEGVPTF
. TRBJ1-1 many TRBV12-3/TRBV12-4 TGTGCCTCCGGGGGAGGTTTCGCTTTCTTT CASGGGFAFF
TRBD1 TRBJ2-3 few TRBV6-2/TRBV6-3 TGTGCCAGCAGGGGGACAGCCCGTTTCACAGATACGCAGTATTTT CASRGTARFTDTQYF
. TRBJ2-3 few TRBV7-3 TGTGCCAGCAGCGCAAGTGCCGATCAGGATACGCAGTATTTT CASSASADQDTQYF
. TRBJ2-3 few TRBV7-2 TGTGCCAGCAGCACACAGGACAGTTACACAGATACGCAGTATTTT CASSTQDSYTDTQYF
TRBD1 TRBJ2-3 many TRBV3-1 TGTGCCAGCAGCCCAATCGACAGGGGGCCAAAGTTGGATACGCAGTATTTT CASSPIDRGPKLDTQYF
TRBD2 TRBJ2-5 many TRBV12-3/TRBV12-4 TGTGCCAGCAGTTTCGGGCTAGCGGGAGGAGAGACCCAGTACTTC CASSFGLAGGETQYF
. TRBJ2-5 many TRBV5-6 TGTGCCAGCAGCTTGGACCACGAAGAGACCCAGTACTTC CASSLDHEETQYF
. TRBJ2-1 . TRBV2 TGTGCCAGCAGTGAAGCGACGGGGGCCGGGGATGAGCAGTTCTTC CASSEATGAGDEQFF
. TRBJ1-2 many TRBV7-9 TGTGCCAGCAGCTCCGGGGGCACATTCTATGGCTACACCTTC CASSSGGTFYGYTF
TRBD2 TRBJ2-3 many TRBV3-1 TGTGCCAGCAGCCGGGGGGGGAGTAGCACAGATACGCAGTATTTT CASSRGGSSTDTQYF
. TRBJ1-2 many TRBV29-1 TGCAGCGGACGGGAGGCAGCCGACTATGGCTACACCTTC CSGREAADYGYTF
. TRBJ2-3 few TRBV7-9 TGTGCCAGCAGCTTAGAATCCGTGACAGATACGCAGTATTTT CASSLESVTDTQYF
TRBD1 TRBJ2-5 . TRBV2 TGTGCCAGCAGTGAAGCGGGGACAGGGCAAGAGACCCAGTACTTC CASSEAGTGQETQYF
. TRBJ1-5 many TRBV6-4 TGTGCCAGCACCAAGCCCCAGCATTTT CASTKPQHF
TRBD1 TRBJ1-3 many TRBV2 TGTGCCAGCAGTCCGACAGGGAGTGGAAACACCATATATTTT CASSPTGSGNTIYF
. TRBJ1-5 many TRBV20-1 TGCAGTGCTAGAGATAGGACAGGCAATCAGCCCCAGCATTTT CSARDRTGNQPQHF
TRBD1 TRBJ1-1 many TRBV29-1 TGCAGCGTTGATTTCTTGGGGACAGGCCTTGAAGCTTTCTTT CSVDFLGTGLEAFF
. TRBJ2-5 . TRBV5-1 TGCGCCAGCAGCTTGGGAGGGGTCCAAGAGACCCAGTACTTC CASSLGGVQETQYF
. TRBJ1-3 few TRBV6-1 TGTGCCAGCGGACCGCTCTCTGGAAACACCATATATTTT CASGPLSGNTIYF
. TRBJ2-6 few TRBV9 TGTGCCAGCAGCGTAGGTTGGGCCTCTGGGGCCAACGTCCTGACTTTC CASSVGWASGANVLTF
TRBD1 TRBJ2-1 many TRBV20-1 TGCAGTGCTATCCTTCCGGGACAGGGGAACAATGAGCAGTTCTTC CSAILPGQGNNEQFF
TRBD2 TRBJ2-1 few TRBV20-1 TGCAGTGCTCATGCAACCGGGACTAGCGTCTACAATGAGCAGTTCTTC CSAHATGTSVYNEQFF
TRBD1 TRBJ1-2 . TRBV5-6 TGTGCCAGCAGCTGGGGGACAGGGAGAAGGAACTATGGCTACACCTTC CASSWGTGRRNYGYTF
. TRBJ1-2 many TRBV2 TGTGCCAGCGTAGTAATGCCGGGAGCTAACTATGGCTACACCTTC CASVVMPGANYGYTF
. TRBJ2-6 . TRBV20-1 TGCAGTGCCAACCCCCTGGGTCTGAGTGGGGCCAACGTCCTGACTTTC CSANPLGLSGANVLTF
. TRBJ1-1 few TRBV12-3/TRBV12-4 TGTGCCAGCAGACGGGACATCATTAACACTGAAGCTTTCTTT CASRRDIINTEAFF
TRBD1 TRBJ1-5 . TRBV3-1 TGTGCCAGCAGCCCCGGGACAGAAAATAGCAATCAGCCCCAGCATTTT CASSPGTENSNQPQHF
TRBD1 TRBJ1-5 . TRBV7-2 TGTGCCAGCAGCTTAGTAGACAGGGATCAGCCCCAGCATTTT CASSLVDRDQPQHF
. TRBJ2-7 few TRBV10-3 TGTGCCATCATGGGGACACCGTACGAGCAGTACTTC CAIMGTPYEQYF
. TRBJ2-7 few TRBV3-1 TGTGCCAGCAGCCGATGGGGAAGGGAGCAGTACTTC CASSRWGREQYF
TRBD2 TRBJ2-7 few TRBV3-1 TGTGCCAGCAGCCAAGAAAGGACTAGCGGGACTTACGAGCAGTACTTC CASSQERTSGTYEQYF
. TRBJ1-5 . TRBV6-2/TRBV6-3 TGTGCCAGCAGTTACACGAATAGCAATCAGCCCCAGCATTTT CASSYTNSNQPQHF
. TRBJ1-4 . TRBV5-1 TGCGCCAGCAGCTTGGTCGTTCGGGCTAACAATGAAAAACTGTTTTTT CASSLVVRANNEKLFF